This TCR beta chain appears in the sequencing data of a study of cytomegalovirus exposure and HLA in healthy donors. Overall study context: The same platform as the approximately 730 first-cohort repertoires was used for the 90 to 150 validation repertoires, a later analysis reported. Overall study results and limits: Per published reports, the classifier diagnosed cytomegalovirus status with high specificity and sensitivity. Among TCR beta chains, those listed as cytomegalovirus-associated numbered roughly 150. Under in vitro conditions, a few CMV-associated chains were confirmed as specific for CMV antigens.

This CDR3 is built from 16 residues. V gave up 10 bases and J gave up 3 bases, with 22 bases separating them. Germline V gene sequence: CDR1 MNHNY, CDR2 SVGAGI (reference sequence). Notes on this clone: As yet, its antigen is unknown.

Here immunoSEQ multiplex PCR was the method, and the copy in TCRdb shows in-frame clones only, minus some. The table has some 84,000 clones, just over 90% seen once. The origin of this receptor is a man aged 25-40 years in good health and CMV-seronegative. The sequenced sample consisted of PBMCs. This chain links TRBV6-6 with TRBJ1-5, with no clear D. CDR3 sequence: CATMIQANVDNQPQHF. CDR3 DNA sequence: TGTGCCACGATGATCCAAGCGAACGTTGACAATCAGCCCCAGCATTTT.